These 23 T cell receptor beta chains originate from one sample sequenced in a study of shared clonotypes between healthy human individuals. Sequencing used immunoSEQ multiplex PCR; TCRdb keeps in-frame clones, though not all of them. Here the sample spans about 2.1 million clones, 93% being singletons. Selected positively for CCR7 and CD45RO-negative, naive CD8 cells excluded terminally differentiated effector memory CD45RA+ cells. Material: naive CD8+ T cells from PBMCs. The receptors come from a man aged 18 to 29 in good health. Some clones in this sample may be carry-over from other donors' samples.

The chain recombines TRBV30 with TRBJ2-5; tentative D call: TRBD2 (6 bases). Trimming removed 3 bases at V and 5 bases at J, with 19 bases between. This CDR3 has 15 residues. CDR1 GTSNPN and CDR2 SVGIG come from the germline V gene (reference sequence). This chain's CDR3 is CAWSDRLGSWETQYF. The CDR3 DNA follows: TGTGCCTGGAGCGATAGACTAGGGAGTTGGGAGACCCAGTACTTC.

This sequence joins TRBV5-6 and TRBJ2-7; 10 bases match TRBD2. Germline V gives CDR1 SGHDT, CDR2 YYEEEE. The CDR3 loop spans 16 amino acids. With V trimmed by 4 bases and J by 6 bases, 13 bases remained unmatched. The CDR3 region has the DNA TGTGCCAGCAGCGATCTAGCGGGAGCCCTCCCCGGCGAGCAGTACTTC. Protein sequence: CASSDLAGALPGEQYF.

The sample holds one count of this clone. This chain joins TRBV27 and TRBJ2-7, with D possibly matching TRBD1 (6 bases). The CDR3 consists of 17 residues. The ends were cut back, 7 bases at V and 4 bases at J, with 26 bases in the middle. Germline V CDR1 and CDR2: MNHEY, SMNVEV (reference sequence). The CDR3 protein is CASNPLSPPGAKYEQYF. Written as DNA, the CDR3 is TGTGCCAGCAACCCTCTTTCCCCTCCAGGGGCCAAGTACGAGCAGTACTTC.

The rearrangement uses TRBV5-4 and TRBJ1-1, with a tentative D call TRBD1 (6 bases). This CDR3 is built from 15 residues. Germline lookup yields CDR1 SGHNT and CDR2 YYREEE (reference sequence). Trimming took off 4 bases at V and 3 bases at J, with 16 bases between the two ends. CDR3 residues: CASSPGWGPDTEAFF. The DNA of the CDR3 is TGTGCCAGCAGCCCGGGGTGGGGGCCGGACACTGAAGCTTTCTTT.

The chain is built from TRBV11-3 and TRBJ2-1, with 10 nucleotides matching TRBD2. This CDR3 has 18 residues. V lost 1 base, J lost 4 bases, and 10 bases stayed unmatched. The V gene's germline CDR1 is SGHNT and CDR2 YENEEA. CDR3 sequence reads: CASSLGGLAGDTYNEQFF. CDR3 DNA sequence: TGTGCCAGCAGCTTAGGGGGTCTAGCGGGAGATACATACAATGAGCAGTTCTTC.

The chain couples TRBV13 to TRBJ1-1, with D possibly being TRBD1 (5 bases). V was pared by 0 bases and J by 1 base, with 9 bases between. CDR3 length equals 15 residues. Germline values: CDR1 PRHDT, CDR2 FYEKMQ (reference sequence). CDR3 protein: CASSLGGDGNTEAFF. The CDR3 nucleotides read TGTGCCAGCAGCTTAGGAGGGGACGGGAACACTGAAGCTTTCTTT.

This sequence joins TRBV4-2 and TRBJ1-4; the D gene is possibly TRBD1 (6 bases). This CDR3 comprises 16 residues. The germline CDR1 and CDR2 sequences are LGHNA and YNFKEQ. The germline V and J ends were trimmed by 0 bases and 8 bases, with 16 bases remaining between them. CDR3 DNA sequence: TGTGCCAGCAGCCAAGATTTGGGGGCGGTGAGGGAAAAACTGTTTTTT. Amino acids: CASSQDLGAVREKLFF.

V is TRBV9 and J is TRBJ2-1, with 9 positions matching TRBD2. The V gene's germline CDR1 is SGDLS and CDR2 YYNGEE. This CDR3 spans 16 amino acids. With V trimmed by 3 bases and J by 8 bases, 12 bases remained unmatched. Here the CDR3 DNA reads TGTGCCAGCAGCGGTTCTAGCGGGATATCTGGCGATGAGCAGTTCTTC. It specifies CASSGSSGISGDEQFF.

The CDR3 is CASSLEYRSYEQYF. The CDR3 DNA sequence: TGTGCCAGCAGCTTAGAGTACAGATCCTACGAGCAGTACTTC. The V and J genes are TRBV7-6 and TRBJ2-7; D is uncertain. In germline, CDR1 is SGHVS, CDR2 FNYEAQ. V lost 1 base and J 1 base, leaving 8 bases between the germline ends. CDR3 size: 14 residues.

Note on this clone: A read error may produce the germline difference seen at one junction end. The CDR3 bases are TGTGCCAGCAGCTTGGATGGGGGAGCCTCCTTCGAGCAGTACTTC. It translates to CASSLDGGASFEQYF. The gene calls are TRBV5-6 and TRBJ2-7; D tentatively fits TRBD1 or TRBD2 (5 bases each). The CDR3 extends over 15 amino acids. Germline-derived CDR1 and CDR2 are SGHDT and YYEEEE.

The genes are TRBV6-5 and TRBJ2-1, with D perhaps TRBD1 (6 bases). Looked up from germline, CDR1 is MNHEY and CDR2 is SVGAGI. The CDR3 consists of 16 residues. V was clipped by 2 bases and J by 5 bases, with 16 bases between them. CDR3 DNA sequence: TGTGCCAGCAGTTACCGGAGAACAGGGCCGAACAATGAGCAGTTCTTC. It translates to CASSYRRTGPNNEQFF.

The chain's CDR3 is CASSREGVYEQYF. The CDR3 DNA reads TGTGCCAGCAGCCGCGAGGGGGTCTACGAGCAGTACTTC. The chain links TRBV6-5 to TRBJ2-7; tentatively, D is TRBD1 (6 bases). The germline V gene has CDR1 MNHEY and CDR2 SVGAGI. Trimming removed 6 bases from V and 3 bases from J, with 12 bases in between. The CDR3 is 13 amino acids.

V is TRBV6-6 and J is TRBJ2-2, with D possibly being TRBD1 (6 bases). CDR1 and CDR2 from the germline V gene are MNHNY and SVGAGI (reference sequence). V was shortened by 6 bases and J by 6 bases, with 8 bases between the two germline ends. The CDR3 contains 12 residues. The CDR3 here is CASSNRAGELFF. The DNA for the CDR3 is TGTGCCAGCAGCAACAGGGCCGGGGAGCTGTTTTTT.

This rearrangement joins TRBV29-1 to TRBJ2-7; D uncertain. With 6 bases removed from V and 2 bases from J, the gap between germline ends came to 11 bases. The germline V gene has CDR1 SQVTM and CDR2 ANQGSEA. The CDR3 spans 12 residues. The DNA of the CDR3 is TGCAGCGTCTACAGCTTCCCCTACGAGCAGTACTTC. It is translated as CSVYSFPYEQYF.

Notes on this clone: This could be a read error, since a much larger clone is one nucleotide away. This same CDR3 is encoded by further DNA sequences in the sample. This chain connects TRBV27 to TRBJ2-7, with TRBD1 matching over 9 bases. Germline CDR1 reads MNHEY; CDR2 reads SMNVEV (reference sequence). The CDR3 is 14 amino acids. V shed 5 bases and J 2 bases; nucleotides not matched to a gene: 4. For the CDR3, the DNA is TGTGCCAGCAGTCCCCGGACAGGGGCCTACGAGCAGTACTTC. Translated: CASSPRTGAYEQYF.

The V and J genes are TRBV7-6 and TRBJ2-1; 15 nucleotides line up with TRBD2. Germline V CDR1 and CDR2: SGHVS, FNYEAQ. V shed 5 bases, J shed 4 bases, and the junction held 9 bases outside the gene matches. The CDR3 is made up of 18 amino acids. The chain's CDR3 is CASSPPGLAGGDYNEQFF. CDR3 DNA sequence: TGTGCCAGCAGCCCTCCCGGACTAGCGGGAGGGGATTACAATGAGCAGTTCTTC.

The J gene is TRBJ2-2, the V gene TRBV27, with unresolved D. Trimming removed 8 bases from V and 6 bases from J, with 4 bases in between. Germline V gene sequence: CDR1 MNHEY, CDR2 SMNVEV (reference sequence). The CDR3 extends over 10 amino acids. The CDR3 region has the DNA TGTGCCAGCGGGCCCGGGGAGCTGTTTTTT. Translation gives CASGPGELFF.

This chain joins TRBV29-1 and TRBJ1-1, with 9 bases lining up with TRBD1. Germline V gene lookup returns CDR1 SQVTM and CDR2 ANQGSEA. The CDR3 contains 15 residues. V was clipped by 1 base and J by 3 bases; unmatched bases: 6. CDR3 protein: CSVEGPRTGDTEAFF. The CDR3 DNA is TGCAGCGTTGAAGGGCCTCGGACAGGGGACACTGAAGCTTTCTTT.

CDR3 protein: CASQLLGVWNQPQHF. CDR3 DNA sequence: TGTGCCAGCCAACTTTTAGGGGTATGGAATCAGCCCCAGCATTTT. The chain uses TRBV27 and TRBJ1-5, with D possibly matching TRBD1 (5 bases). Per the germline V gene, CDR1 is MNHEY and CDR2 is SMNVEV (reference sequence). This CDR3 is 15 amino acids long. The germline V and J ends were trimmed by 8 bases and 4 bases, with 18 bases remaining between them.

The chain combines TRBV5-1 with TRBJ1-2, with D perhaps TRBD1 (6 bases). Trimming removed 4 bases from V and 14 bases from J, with 21 bases in between. CDR1 SGHRS and CDR2 YFSETQ come from the germline V gene. The CDR3 covers 13 residues. The CDR3 loop reads CASSPTTGGRRTF. In nucleotides, the CDR3 is TGCGCCAGCAGCCCGACGACAGGTGGTCGGAGAACCTTC.

The chain couples TRBV7-9 to TRBJ2-2, with D unclear. The germline V gene encodes CDR1 SEHNR and CDR2 FQNEAQ (reference sequence). The CDR3 runs to 16 residues. Trimming took off 5 bases at V and 5 bases at J, with 18 bases between the two ends. CDR3 sequence (DNA): TGTGCCAGCAGCCTCTTTGACCGGATAGGTACCGGGGAGCTGTTTTTT. The encoded protein is CASSLFDRIGTGELFF.

Regarding this clone: The sample holds other DNA sequences that translate to the same CDR3. The rearrangement joins TRBV27 to TRBJ2-1, with TRBD2 identical over 9 bases. The CDR3 covers 15 residues. Per germline, CDR1 MNHEY and CDR2 SMNVEV (reference sequence). The ends lost 4 bases at V and 0 bases at J; junction bases unmatched: 1. The CDR3 region is CASSYSGSSYNEQFF. The DNA for the CDR3 is TGTGCCAGCAGTTATAGCGGGAGCTCCTACAATGAGCAGTTCTTC.

J is TRBJ2-7 and V is TRBV13; 12 positions match TRBD2. Germline V lookup: CDR1 PRHDT, CDR2 FYEKMQ (reference sequence). Trimming cost V 7 bases and J 4 bases; bases outside gene matches: 11. The CDR3 runs to 16 residues. In DNA, the CDR3 is TGTGCCAGCATCAAGACTAGCGGGAGTAGTAGGTACGAGCAGTACTTC. Protein product: CASIKTSGSSRYEQYF. The variable domain in full, completed from reference TRBV13 and TRBJ2-7, reads AAGVIQSPRHLIKEKRETATLKCYPIPRHDTVYWYQQGPGQDPQFLISFYEKMQSDKGSIPDRFSAQQFSDYHSELNMSSLELGDSALYFCASIKTSGSSRYEQYFGPGTRLTVT.